This TCR beta chain was found in a study of T-cell reconstitution after alpha-beta-depleted transplantation in children. Findings of the study overall: Fresh T-cell production supplied most of the T-cell counts and diversity seen one year after transplant. At around two months after transplant, the alpha-beta T cells were reportedly derived from several hundred expanded clones that came from non-depleted graft cells.

Unique molecular identifiers tagged the TCRbeta library. Using its own MiXCR run on the PCR reads, TCRdb lists one record per CDR3 protein. The sample has about 440,000 distinct CDR3 sequences, 43% seen once. This CDR3 has 12 amino acids. V lost 10 bases and J lost 2, with 11 bases in between. Germline V CDR1 and CDR2: MNHNY, SVGAGI (reference sequence). A note on this clonotype: Its antigen remains unknown.

This clonotype was obtained from a girl aged 2 to 10 with aplastic anemia, due to receive a stem cell transplant. The chain links TRBV6-6 to TRBJ2-5; D possibly corresponds to TRBD2 (6 bases). Sample: PBMCs, taken before TCRalphabeta/CD19-depleted stem cell transplant. The CDR3 DNA is TGTGCCACCGCGGGGCAACAAGAGACCCAGTACTTC. Its translation is CATAGQQETQYF.